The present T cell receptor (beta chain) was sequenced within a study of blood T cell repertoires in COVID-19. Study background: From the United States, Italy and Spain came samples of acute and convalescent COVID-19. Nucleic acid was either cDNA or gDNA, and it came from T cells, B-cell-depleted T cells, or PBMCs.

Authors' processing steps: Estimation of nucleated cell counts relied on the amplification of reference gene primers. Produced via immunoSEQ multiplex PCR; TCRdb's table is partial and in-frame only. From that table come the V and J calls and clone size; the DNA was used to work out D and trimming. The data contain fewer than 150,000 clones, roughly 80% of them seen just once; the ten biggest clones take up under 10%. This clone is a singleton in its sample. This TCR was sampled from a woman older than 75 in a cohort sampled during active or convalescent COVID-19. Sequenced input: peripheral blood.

CDR3 in DNA: TGTGCCAGCACTGGATATAGCGGGGGGGTAACGCAGTATTTT. Protein sequence: CASTGYSGGVTQYF. The rearrangement links TRBV28 to TRBJ2-3; 11 bases fit TRBD2. Germline assignment: CDR1 MDHEN and CDR2 SYDVKM. CDR3 length: 14 amino acids. Losses at the gene ends were 7 bases for V and 9 bases for J; bases not matched to a gene: 9.